Here is one T cell receptor (beta chain) with its context. These data originate in a study of control samples from healthy donors and cancer patients. The table came from immunoSEQ multiplex PCR; TCRdb's copy has only in-frame clones and leaves some out. The table has 110,000 to 150,000 clones, about 90% seen once. Sequences were obtained from blood. The sequence came from a man younger than 30 in good health.

The CDR3 DNA reads TGTGCCAGCAGTTTAAGGGGGATCTACGAGCAGTACTTC. Its translation is CASSLRGIYEQYF. This chain joins TRBV28 and TRBJ2-7; D may be TRBD1 (6 bases). The germline V gene has CDR1 MDHEN and CDR2 SYDVKM. The V and J ends lost 2 bases and 3 bases respectively, with 8 bases between them. CDR3 length: 13 amino acids.